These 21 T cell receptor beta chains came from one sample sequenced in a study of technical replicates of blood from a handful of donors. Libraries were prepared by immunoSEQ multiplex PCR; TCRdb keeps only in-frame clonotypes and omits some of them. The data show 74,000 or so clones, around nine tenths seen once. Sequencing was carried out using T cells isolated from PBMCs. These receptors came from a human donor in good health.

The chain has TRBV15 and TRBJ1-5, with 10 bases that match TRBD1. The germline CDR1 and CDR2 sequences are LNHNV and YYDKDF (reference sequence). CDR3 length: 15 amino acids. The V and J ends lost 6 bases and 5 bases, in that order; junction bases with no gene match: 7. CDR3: CATSKRGQGHQPQHF. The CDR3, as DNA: TGTGCCACCAGTAAGAGGGGACAGGGGCATCAGCCCCAGCATTTT.

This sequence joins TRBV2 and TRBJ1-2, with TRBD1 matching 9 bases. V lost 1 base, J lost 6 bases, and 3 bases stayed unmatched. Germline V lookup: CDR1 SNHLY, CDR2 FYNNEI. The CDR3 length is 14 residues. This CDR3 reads CASSEVGQGNGYTF. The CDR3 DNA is TGTGCCAGCAGTGAAGTGGGACAGGGTAATGGCTACACCTTC.

CDR3 DNA: TGTGCCAGTAGTATTCTGGGCCTGAACACTGAAGCTTTCTTT. Translation: CASSILGLNTEAFF. The chain couples TRBV19 to TRBJ1-1; D unclear. Per the germline V gene, CDR1 is LNHDA and CDR2 is SQIVND (reference sequence). This CDR3 has 14 residues. V was trimmed by 3 bases and J by 0 bases, leaving 8 bases between them.

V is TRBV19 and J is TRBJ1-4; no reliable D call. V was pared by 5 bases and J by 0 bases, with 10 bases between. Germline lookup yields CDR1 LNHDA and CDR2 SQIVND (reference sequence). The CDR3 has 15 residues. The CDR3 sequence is CASSPRRSTNEKLFF. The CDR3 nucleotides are TGTGCCAGTAGTCCCCGCAGATCAACTAATGAAAAACTGTTTTTT.

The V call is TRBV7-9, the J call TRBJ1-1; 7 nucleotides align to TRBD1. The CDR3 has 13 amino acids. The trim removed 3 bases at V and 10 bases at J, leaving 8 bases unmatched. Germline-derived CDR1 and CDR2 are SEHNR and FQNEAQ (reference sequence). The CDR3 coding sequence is TGTGCCAGCAGCTTGACAGGGTTAGAGAGAGCTTTCTTT. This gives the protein CASSLTGLERAFF.

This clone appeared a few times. CDR3 sequence reads: CASSFRQAVGLSGNTIYF. CDR3 nucleotides: TGTGCCAGCAGCTTCCGTCAGGCAGTCGGATTAAGCGGAAACACCATATATTTT. J is TRBJ1-3 and V is TRBV7-8; no firm D call. This CDR3 comprises 18 residues. CDR1 is SGHVS, CDR2 FQNEAQ, per germline. V was shortened by 3 bases and J by 4 bases, with 22 bases between the two germline ends.

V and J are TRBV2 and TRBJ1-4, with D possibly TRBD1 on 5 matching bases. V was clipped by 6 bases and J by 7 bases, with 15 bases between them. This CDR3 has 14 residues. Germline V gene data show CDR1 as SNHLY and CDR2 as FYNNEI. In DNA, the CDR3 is TGTGCCAGCAGCGAGACAGATTTTGGTGAAAAACTGTTTTTT. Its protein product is CASSETDFGEKLFF.

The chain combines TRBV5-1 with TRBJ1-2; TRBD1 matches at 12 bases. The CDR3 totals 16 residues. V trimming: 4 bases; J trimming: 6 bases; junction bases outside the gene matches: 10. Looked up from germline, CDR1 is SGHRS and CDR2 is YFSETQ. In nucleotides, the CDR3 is TGCGCCAGCAGCGCCGGGACAGGGGGCGTCTTCCATGGCTACACCTTC. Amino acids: CASSAGTGGVFHGYTF.

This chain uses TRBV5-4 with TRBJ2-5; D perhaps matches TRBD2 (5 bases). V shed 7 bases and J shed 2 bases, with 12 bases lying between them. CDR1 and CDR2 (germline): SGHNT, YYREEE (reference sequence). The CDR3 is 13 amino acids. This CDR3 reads CASGLALQETQYF. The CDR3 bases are TGTGCCAGCGGGTTAGCGTTACAAGAGACCCAGTACTTC.

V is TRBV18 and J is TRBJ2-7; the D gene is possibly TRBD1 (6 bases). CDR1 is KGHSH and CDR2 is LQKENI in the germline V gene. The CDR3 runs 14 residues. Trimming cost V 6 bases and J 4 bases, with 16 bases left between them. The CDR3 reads CASSPTVTGYEQYF. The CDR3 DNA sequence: TGTGCCAGCTCCCCAACCGTGACAGGTTACGAGCAGTACTTC.

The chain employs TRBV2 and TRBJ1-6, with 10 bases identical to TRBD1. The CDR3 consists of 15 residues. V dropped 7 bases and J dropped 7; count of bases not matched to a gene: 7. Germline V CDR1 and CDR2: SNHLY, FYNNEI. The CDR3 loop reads CASNSPGQGNSPLHF. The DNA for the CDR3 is TGTGCCAGCAATTCACCGGGACAGGGGAATTCACCCCTCCACTTT.

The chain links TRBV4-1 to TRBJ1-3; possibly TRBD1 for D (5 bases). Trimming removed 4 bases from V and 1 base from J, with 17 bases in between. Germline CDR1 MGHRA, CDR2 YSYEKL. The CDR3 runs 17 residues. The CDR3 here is CASSLRQISPSGNTIYF. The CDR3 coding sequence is TGCGCCAGCAGCCTTCGACAGATAAGCCCTTCTGGAAACACCATATATTTT.

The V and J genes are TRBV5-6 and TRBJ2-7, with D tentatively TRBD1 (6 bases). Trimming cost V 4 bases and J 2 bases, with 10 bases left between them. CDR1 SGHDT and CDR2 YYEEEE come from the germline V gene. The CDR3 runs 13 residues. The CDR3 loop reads CASSPGTTYEQYF. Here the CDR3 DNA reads TGTGCCAGCAGCCCCGGGACAACCTACGAGCAGTACTTC.

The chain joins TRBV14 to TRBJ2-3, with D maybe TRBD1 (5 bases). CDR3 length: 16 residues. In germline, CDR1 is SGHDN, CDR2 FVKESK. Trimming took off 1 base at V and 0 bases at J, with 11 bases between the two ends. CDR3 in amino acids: CASSQAWGTSTDTQYF. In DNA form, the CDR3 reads TGTGCCAGCAGCCAAGCCTGGGGCACTAGCACAGATACGCAGTATTTT.

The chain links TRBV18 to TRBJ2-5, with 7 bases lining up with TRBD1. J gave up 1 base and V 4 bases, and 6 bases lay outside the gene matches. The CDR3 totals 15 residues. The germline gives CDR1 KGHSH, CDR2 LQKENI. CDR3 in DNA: TGTGCCAGCTCACGTCAACAGGGGTCCCAAGAGACCCAGTACTTC. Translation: CASSRQQGSQETQYF.

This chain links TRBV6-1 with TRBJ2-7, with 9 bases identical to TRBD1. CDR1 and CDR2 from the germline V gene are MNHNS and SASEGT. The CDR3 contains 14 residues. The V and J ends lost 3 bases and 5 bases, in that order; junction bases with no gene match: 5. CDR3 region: CASSDNRGPHEQYF. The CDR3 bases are TGTGCCAGCAGTGATAACAGGGGGCCCCACGAGCAGTACTTC.

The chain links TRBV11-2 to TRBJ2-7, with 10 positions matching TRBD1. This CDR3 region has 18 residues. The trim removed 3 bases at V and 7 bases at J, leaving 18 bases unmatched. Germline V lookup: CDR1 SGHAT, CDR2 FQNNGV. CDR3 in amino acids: CASSFGLGMTGGHWEQYF. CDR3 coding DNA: TGTGCCAGCAGCTTTGGACTGGGTATGACAGGGGGCCATTGGGAGCAGTACTTC. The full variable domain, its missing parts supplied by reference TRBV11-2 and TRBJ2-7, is EAGVAQSPRYKIIEKRQSVAFWCNPISGHATLYWYQQILGQGPKLLIQFQNNGVVDDSQLPKDRFSAERLKGVDSTLKIQPAKLEDSAVYLCASSFGLGMTGGHWEQYFGPGTRLTVT.

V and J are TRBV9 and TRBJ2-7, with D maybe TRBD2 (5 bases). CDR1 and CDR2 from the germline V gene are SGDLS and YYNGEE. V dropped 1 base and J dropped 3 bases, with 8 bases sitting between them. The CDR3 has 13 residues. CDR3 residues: CASSVQGGYEQYF. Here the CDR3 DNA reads TGTGCCAGCAGCGTACAAGGAGGCTACGAGCAGTACTTC.

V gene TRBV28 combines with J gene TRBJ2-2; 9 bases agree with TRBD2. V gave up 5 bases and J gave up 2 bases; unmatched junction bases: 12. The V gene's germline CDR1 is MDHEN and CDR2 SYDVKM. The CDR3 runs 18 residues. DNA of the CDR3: TGTGCCAGCAGTATAAGGGTCTTAGCGGGAGATAACACCGGGGAGCTGTTTTTT. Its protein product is CASSIRVLAGDNTGELFF.

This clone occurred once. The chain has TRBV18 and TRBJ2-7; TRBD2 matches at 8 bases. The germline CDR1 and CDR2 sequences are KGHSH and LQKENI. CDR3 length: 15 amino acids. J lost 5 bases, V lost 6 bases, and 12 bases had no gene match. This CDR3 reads CASSSVHGRVDEQYF. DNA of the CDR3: TGTGCCAGCTCCAGTGTTCACGGGAGGGTAGACGAGCAGTACTTC.

The CDR3 DNA follows: TGTGCCAGCAGCCCTTTAACGACCGGAGACGACGAGCAGTACTTC. This translates into CASSPLTTGDDEQYF. The chain uses TRBV7-8 and TRBJ2-7; D remains ambiguous. This CDR3 has 15 residues. From germline, CDR1 is SGHVS and CDR2 FQNEAQ. V lost 5 bases to trimming and J lost 5 bases, with 19 bases between them.